One sample yielded the 32 T cell receptor beta chains listed below, sequenced in a study of blood T cells in healthy people across ages. Combining a sample-barcoded 5' primer with a J-beta primer mix, a second PCR ran for 7 to 11 cycles. MiXCR was run by TCRdb on the 5' RACE reads, yielding one entry per CDR3 protein. The sample lists approximately 810,000 distinct CDR3 sequences, about 28% occurring once. The specimen sequenced was blood. The source of these receptors is an elderly woman in good health.

This clonotype was detected ten times or more. The chain has TRBV3-1 and TRBJ2-1; D call uncertain. CDR3 size: 15 residues. Germline V gene sequence: CDR1 LGHDT, CDR2 YNNKEL (reference sequence). Deletions cut 4 bases from V and 7 bases from J, with 17 bases between. The CDR3 here is CASSLGFERGNEQFF. In DNA form, the CDR3 reads TGTGCCAGCAGCCTTGGCTTCGAGCGAGGAAATGAGCAGTTCTTC.

This clonotype came up many times. The rearrangement uses TRBV6-6 and TRBJ1-4; no clear D gene. V lost 4 bases and J lost 8, with 17 bases in between. CDR3 length equals 15 residues. CDR1 MNHNY and CDR2 SVGAGI come from the germline V gene (reference sequence). CDR3 sequence reads: CASSSTKPSGEKLFF. The CDR3 coding sequence is TGTGCCAGCAGTTCAACAAAGCCCAGCGGAGAAAAACTGTTTTTT.

The chain uses TRBV27 and TRBJ2-5; D ambiguous. V was clipped by 2 bases and J by 6 bases, with 16 bases between them. The CDR3 spans 15 residues. Germline V CDR1 and CDR2: MNHEY, SMNVEV (reference sequence). CDR3 sequence reads: CASSLSSGFSQTQYF. The CDR3 nucleotides read TGTGCCAGCAGTTTAAGCTCCGGGTTCAGTCAGACCCAGTACTTC.

This chain uses TRBV6-5 with TRBJ2-7; the match to TRBD1 covers 7 bases. The CDR3 consists of 11 residues. CDR1 and CDR2 (germline): MNHEY, SVGAGI. The J segment lost 10 bases and the V segment lost 5 bases, leaving 5 bases of the junction unmatched. The CDR3, as DNA: TGTGCCAGCAGTCAAGGGACAGAACAGTACTTC. It codes for CASSQGTEQYF.

This clonotype was seen at least ten times. This sequence joins TRBV7-2 and TRBJ1-2; a possible D gene is TRBD1 (5 bases). Germline values: CDR1 SGHTA, CDR2 FQGNSA. V was clipped by 0 bases and J by 10 bases, with 12 bases between them. The CDR3 runs 13 residues. CDR3 sequence reads: CASSLAGEYVYTF. CDR3 sequence (DNA): TGTGCCAGCAGCTTAGCAGGGGAATACGTCTACACCTTC.

The chain carries TRBV9 and TRBJ1-5; 8 bases map to TRBD1. The V and J ends lost 2 bases and 6 bases, in that order; junction bases with no gene match: 7. Germline V gene sequence: CDR1 SGDLS, CDR2 YYNGEE. The CDR3 covers 15 residues. DNA of the CDR3: TGTGCCAGCAGCGTTCAGGGGGCGCCGGGTCAGCCCCAGCATTTT. Translated, it gives CASSVQGAPGQPQHF. The variable domain in full, with the rest retrieved from reference TRBV9 and TRBJ1-5, is DSGVTQTPKHLITATGQRVTLRCSPRSGDLSVYWYQQSLDQGLQFLIQYYNGEERAKGNILERFSAQQFPDLHSELNLSSLELGDSALYFCASSVQGAPGQPQHFGDGTRLSIL.

About this clonotype itself: A read error is possible here, since a much larger clone lies one base away. The chain combines TRBV10-3 with TRBJ1-5; no definite D call. Trimming removed 0 bases from V and 14 bases from J, with 14 bases in between. Germline V gene data show CDR1 as ENHRY and CDR2 as SYGVKD. The CDR3 has 13 amino acids. DNA for the CDR3: TGTGCCATCAGTGAGTCGGCGGGGAGGGCCAAGCATTTT. Its translation: CAISESAGRAKHF.

About this clonotype itself: A much larger clone sits a single nucleotide away, making a read error possible. The gene calls are TRBV20-1 and TRBJ2-1; 10 positions agree with TRBD1. Losses at the gene ends were 6 bases for V and 4 bases for J; bases not matched to a gene: 6. CDR3 length equals 14 residues. The germline gives CDR1 DFQATT, CDR2 SNEGSKA (reference sequence). For the CDR3, the DNA is TGCAGTGCCCCCAGGGACAGGGGATACAATGAGCAGTTCTTC. This translates into CSAPRDRGYNEQFF.

About this clonotype: A clone one base away is much larger, so this may be a read error. This chain uses TRBV7-2 with TRBJ2-7; TRBD2 agrees at 10 bases. Germline CDR1 SGHTA, CDR2 FQGNSA. J lost 7 bases, V lost 5 bases, and 20 bases had no gene match. This CDR3 spans 18 amino acids. CDR3 DNA: TGTGCCAGCAGCCTTGTAAGGTTACTAGCGGGGTCGTACAATGAGCAGTACTTC. It yields the protein CASSLVRLLAGSYNEQYF. Filled out from reference TRBV7-2 and TRBJ2-7, the complete variable domain reads GAGVSQSPSNKVTEKGKDVELRCDPISGHTALYWYRQSLGQGLEFLIYFQGNSAPDKSGLPSDRFSAERTGGSVSTLTIQRTQQEDSAVYLCASSLVRLLAGSYNEQYFGPGTRLTVT.

This clonotype was seen a handful of times. The V gene is TRBV14, the J gene TRBJ1-2, with 7 bases aligning to TRBD1. The CDR3 is made up of 14 amino acids. V trimming: 5 bases; J trimming: 7 bases; junction bases outside the gene matches: 10. CDR1 is SGHDN and CDR2 is FVKESK in the germline V gene. Here the CDR3 reads CASSSQGNGIGYTF. The CDR3, as DNA: TGTGCCAGCAGCTCACAGGGGAACGGTATTGGCTACACCTTC.

This clonotype was recorded at least ten times. This sequence joins TRBV6-5 and TRBJ2-3; TRBD2 aligns across 7 bases. This CDR3 has 13 amino acids. The trim removed 6 bases at V and 1 base at J, leaving 1 base unmatched. Germline lookup yields CDR1 MNHEY and CDR2 SVGAGI. In DNA form, the CDR3 reads TGTGCCAGCAGGAGCGGGGGCACAGATACGCAGTATTTT. Its translation is CASRSGGTDTQYF.

On this clonotype: With a much larger clone just one base away, this may be a read error. The chain employs TRBV10-3 and TRBJ2-1; D gene unclear. CDR1 and CDR2 from the germline V gene are ENHRY and SYGVKD. Between the trimmed V and J ends, which lost 10 bases and 4 bases, there was a span of 11 bases. This CDR3 is 12 amino acids long. This CDR3 is CASSSIYNEQFF. The CDR3 region has the DNA TGTGCCAGCAGCTCAATTTACAATGAGCAGTTCTTC.

The chain recombines TRBV6-2 or TRBV6-3 with TRBJ1-1; weak D call: TRBD1 (5 bases). The CDR3 length is 17 residues. The V gene lost 4 bases and the J gene lost 1 base, with 19 bases spanning the gap. The germline CDR1 and CDR2 sequences are MNHEY and SVGEGT. The CDR3 here is CASSWLFGGNKNTEAFF. The CDR3 DNA is TGTGCCAGCAGTTGGCTCTTCGGGGGGAACAAGAACACTGAAGCTTTCTTT.

This clonotype was detected only a few times. The chain uses TRBV28 and TRBJ1-5; no firm D call. The CDR3 has 12 residues. The V and J ends lost 7 bases and 7 bases respectively, with 11 bases between them. The germline V gene has CDR1 MDHEN and CDR2 SYDVKM. The CDR3 nucleotides are TGTGCCAGCACCGTGAACCCCCAGCCCCAGCATTTT. It translates to CASTVNPQPQHF.

This clonotype was picked up many times. The gene calls are TRBV6-2 or TRBV6-3 and TRBJ2-6; D is perhaps TRBD1 (5 bases). The CDR3 consists of 13 residues. Trimming took off 7 bases at V and 2 bases at J, with 6 bases between the two ends. The germline V gene encodes CDR1 MNHEY and CDR2 SVGEGT. CDR3 region: CASTGTGANVLTF. The CDR3 DNA reads as TGTGCCAGCACAGGGACTGGGGCCAACGTCCTGACTTTC.

This clonotype was seen repeatedly, ten times or more. The V call is TRBV7-9, the J call TRBJ2-1; 8 bases are a match to TRBD2. Germline V gene lookup returns CDR1 SEHNR and CDR2 FQNEAQ (reference sequence). The CDR3 is 17 residues long. Losses at the gene ends were 5 bases for V and 7 bases for J; bases not matched to a gene: 16. DNA for the CDR3: TGTGCCAGCAGCCCCGTTGGGCGGGGGGTGGCTGAAAATGAGCAGTTCTTC. Residues: CASSPVGRGVAENEQFF.

In its sample, this clonotype was seen a few times. The chain employs TRBV7-9 and TRBJ1-1, with D possibly matching TRBD1 (5 bases). The CDR3 contains 13 residues. Trimming removed 0 bases from V and 9 bases from J, with 11 bases in between. In germline, CDR1 is SEHNR, CDR2 FQNEAQ (reference sequence). CDR3 amino acids: CASSLAGQNQAFF. CDR3 coding DNA: TGTGCCAGCAGCTTAGCGGGGCAGAACCAAGCTTTCTTT.

This clonotype was seen a single time. V is TRBV10-3 and J is TRBJ2-4; D remains unclear. V was pared by 7 bases and J by 13 bases, with 23 bases between. Germline V CDR1 and CDR2: ENHRY, SYGVKD. The CDR3 runs to 14 residues. DNA of the CDR3: TGTGCCATCACCCCGGACGAGAGGTACTACGGGCAGTACTTC. It specifies CAITPDERYYGQYF.

The V and J genes are TRBV13 and TRBJ2-5; 8 nucleotides align to TRBD2. J gave up 1 base and V 4 bases, and 11 bases lay outside the gene matches. Germline lookup yields CDR1 PRHDT and CDR2 FYEKMQ (reference sequence). There are 17 residues in the CDR3. The CDR3 loop is CASSSQTGGDIQETQYF. CDR3 DNA sequence: TGTGCCAGCAGCTCCCAGACGGGAGGGGATATCCAAGAGACCCAGTACTTC.

This clonotype was recorded many times. The chain recombines TRBV7-2 with TRBJ2-7, with D possibly being TRBD2 (7 bases). Looked up from germline, CDR1 is SGHTA and CDR2 is FQGNSA. With 1 base removed from V and 3 bases from J, the gap between germline ends came to 13 bases. CDR3 length: 15 residues. As DNA, the CDR3 is TGTGCCAGCAGCTTAGAGGGAGGGGGAAGCTACGAGCAGTACTTC. Translated, it gives CASSLEGGGSYEQYF.

In regard to this clonotype: Germline and junction disagree at one end, which may indicate a read error. The chain recombines TRBV5-1 with TRBJ2-1, with TRBD2 matching 7 bases. CDR1 is SGHRS, CDR2 YFSETQ, per germline. The CDR3 runs 15 residues. Here the CDR3 reads CASSWEGQAGNGQFF. As DNA, the CDR3 is TGCGCCAGCAGCTGGGAGGGGCAGGCGGGAAATGGGCAGTTCTTC.

V is TRBV15 and J is TRBJ2-7; D possibly corresponds to TRBD1 (6 bases). This CDR3 comprises 15 residues. Between the trimmed V and J ends, which lost 4 bases and 0 bases, there was a span of 13 bases. CDR1 LNHNV and CDR2 YYDKDF come from the germline V gene (reference sequence). The CDR3 reads CATSNPRTASYEQYF. The CDR3 DNA is TGTGCCACCAGCAACCCTCGGACAGCCTCCTACGAGCAGTACTTC.

This clonotype was recorded at least ten times. The rearrangement links TRBV2 to TRBJ1-2; no definite D call. Trimming took 3 bases from V and 4 from J, leaving 12 bases between them. The CDR3 consists of 14 residues. Germline values: CDR1 SNHLY, CDR2 FYNNEI. Here the CDR3 DNA reads TGTGCCAGCAGTGAGAGGGTCCTATTCTATGGCTACACCTTC. Encoded protein: CASSERVLFYGYTF. Drawing the rest from reference TRBV2 and TRBJ1-2, the complete variable domain is EPEVTQTPSHQVTQMGQEVILRCVPISNHLYFYWYRQILGQKVEFLVSFYNNEISEKSEIFDDQFSVERPDGSNFTLKIRSTKLEDSAMYFCASSERVLFYGYTFGSGTRLTVV.

This clonotype was counted only a few times. V and J are TRBV28 and TRBJ1-4; D might be TRBD1 (6 bases). V lost 7 bases, J lost 3 bases, and 15 bases lay in between. The CDR3 runs to 15 residues. Germline V gene data show CDR1 as MDHEN and CDR2 as SYDVKM. The CDR3 is CASTRQTGPNEKLFF. DNA of the CDR3: TGTGCCAGCACTAGACAGACAGGCCCTAATGAAAAACTGTTTTTT.

The count of this clonotype is one. This chain links TRBV7-9 with TRBJ2-1, with 7 nucleotides matching TRBD2. The trim removed 4 bases at V and 4 bases at J, leaving 7 bases unmatched. The germline V gene encodes CDR1 SEHNR and CDR2 FQNEAQ (reference sequence). The CDR3 has 15 amino acids. The CDR3 nucleotides are TGTGCCAGCAGCTGGGTGCGGGAGTTTTACAATGAGCAGTTCTTC. It translates to CASSWVREFYNEQFF.

In its sample, this clonotype was seen many times. V is TRBV12-3 or TRBV12-4 and J is TRBJ2-1, with D possibly matching TRBD1 (6 bases). This CDR3 region has 16 residues. V lost 5 bases and J lost 0, with 14 bases in between. The CDR3 sequence: CASSKYRASSYNEQFF. For the CDR3, the DNA is TGTGCCAGCAGTAAATACAGGGCAAGCTCCTACAATGAGCAGTTCTTC.

This chain connects TRBV29-1 to TRBJ2-2; either TRBD1 or TRBD2 may supply D (6 bases each). Germline V gene lookup returns CDR1 SQVTM and CDR2 ANQGSEA. Trimming removed 2 bases at V and 3 bases at J, with 10 bases between. The CDR3 has 14 residues. The CDR3 sequence is CSVERGRHTGELFF. CDR3 coding DNA: TGCAGCGTTGAACGGGGGCGACACACCGGGGAGCTGTTTTTT.

The table lists this clonotype with a count of one. This CDR3 is CASNSTGPGGTQYF. CDR3 DNA: TGTGCCAGCAACTCGACAGGTCCAGGAGGGACCCAGTACTTC. This chain connects TRBV6-5 to TRBJ2-5, with TRBD1 as a possible D gene (6 bases). Looked up from germline, CDR1 is MNHEY and CDR2 is SVGAGI. V shed 7 bases and J shed 7 bases, with 19 bases lying between them. The CDR3 has 14 residues.

This clonotype has a count of ten or more. V is TRBV20-1 and J is TRBJ2-1; 14 bases are shared with TRBD2. CDR1 and CDR2 (germline): DFQATT, SNEGSKA (reference sequence). The CDR3 is 14 amino acids. V lost 5 bases, J lost 4 bases, and 1 base stayed unmatched. The DNA of the CDR3 is TGCAGTGCTGGACTAGCGGGGGGTTACAATGAGCAGTTCTTC. It encodes CSAGLAGGYNEQFF.

CDR3 in amino acids: CATSDSYGTLNTGELFF. In DNA form, the CDR3 reads TGTGCCACCAGTGATTCTTACGGGACACTTAACACCGGGGAGCTGTTTTTT. This chain joins TRBV24-1 and TRBJ2-2; weak D call: TRBD1 (6 bases). Germline values: CDR1 KGHDR, CDR2 SFDVKD. The length of the CDR3 is 17 residues. V lost 2 bases and J lost 2, with 14 bases in between.

This clonotype was counted only a few times. V gene TRBV13 combines with J gene TRBJ1-5; D possibly corresponds to TRBD1 (5 bases). The CDR3 spans 14 residues. Germline V lookup: CDR1 PRHDT, CDR2 FYEKMQ (reference sequence). Deletions cut 5 bases from V and 4 bases from J, with 12 bases between. The CDR3 reads CASSEGLLNQPQHF. DNA for the CDR3: TGTGCCAGCAGCGAGGGACTGTTGAATCAGCCCCAGCATTTT. The variable domain in full, with the rest retrieved from reference TRBV13 and TRBJ1-5, is AAGVIQSPRHLIKEKRETATLKCYPIPRHDTVYWYQQGPGQDPQFLISFYEKMQSDKGSIPDRFSAQQFSDYHSELNMSSLELGDSALYFCASSEGLLNQPQHFGDGTRLSIL.

This clonotype was counted a few times. The V gene is TRBV24-1, the J gene TRBJ2-2; D is uncertain. The CDR3 totals 15 residues. Trimming cost V 6 bases and J 2 bases, with 12 bases left between them. Germline-derived CDR1 and CDR2 are KGHDR and SFDVKD. The CDR3 nucleotides are TGTGCCACCAGTCGAACGAGAGCAAACACCGGGGAGCTGTTTTTT. Its translation: CATSRTRANTGELFF.